Below, 21 T cell receptor beta chains from the same sample are listed, as sequenced in a study of blood T cells in healthy people across ages. A J-beta primer mix and a sample-barcoded 5' primer were used in a second PCR of about 7 to 12 cycles. Each CDR3 protein is one row after TCRdb ran MiXCR on the 5' RACE reads. The sample carries about 680,000 distinct CDR3 sequences, about 52% recorded once. The sequenced material came from blood. Receptor source: a woman between 55 and 75 years old in good health.

This clonotype was seen a few times. The V and J genes are TRBV20-1 and TRBJ1-1; D is unclear. The CDR3 covers 12 residues. The V gene's germline CDR1 is DFQATT and CDR2 SNEGSKA (reference sequence). Trimming cost V 5 bases and J 2 bases, with 9 bases left between them. The CDR3 DNA sequence: TGCAGTGCTTTTCGAGAAAACACTGAAGCTTTCTTT. It encodes CSAFRENTEAFF.

The genes are TRBV20-1 and TRBJ1-5; no clear D gene. Germline lookup yields CDR1 DFQATT and CDR2 SNEGSKA (reference sequence). V was cut by 1 base and J by 1 base, with 8 bases left in between. The CDR3 totals 14 residues. As DNA, the CDR3 is TGCAGTGCTAGAGGCAGAAGGAGCAATCAGCCCCAGCATTTT. Translation: CSARGRRSNQPQHF.

V gene TRBV9 combines with J gene TRBJ1-2; 9 nucleotides match TRBD1. This CDR3 is 14 amino acids long. V was pared by 3 bases and J by 4 bases, with 4 bases of the junction left unmatched. Germline lookup yields CDR1 SGDLS and CDR2 YYNGEE. CDR3 sequence (DNA): TGTGCCAGCAGCGCACAGGGGGCGAGCTATGGCTACACCTTC. Its protein product is CASSAQGASYGYTF.

This clonotype has a handful of counts. The chain uses TRBV20-1 and TRBJ1-6; no definite D call. The CDR3 extends over 16 amino acids. Germline CDR1 and CDR2: DFQATT and SNEGSKA (reference sequence). CDR3 amino acids: CRAGGGGRDYNSPLHF. CDR3 sequence (DNA): TGCAGGGCGGGAGGCGGTGGACGGGACTATAATTCACCCCTCCACTTT.

The gene calls are TRBV20-1 and TRBJ2-1; D remains ambiguous. The better agreement between TRBJ2-7 and the DNA end casts doubt on the J call. The CDR3 is made up of 15 amino acids. Germline-derived CDR1 and CDR2 are DFQATT and SNEGSKA (reference sequence). The CDR3 spells CSVKHPPGSYNEQYF. Written as DNA, the CDR3 is TGCAGTGTTAAACACCCGCCGGGCTCCTACAATGAGCAGTACTTC.

The chain links TRBV11-2 to TRBJ2-5, with D perhaps matching TRBD1 or TRBD2 (5 bases each). From germline, CDR1 is SGHAT and CDR2 FQNNGV. The CDR3 has 14 amino acids. V dropped 5 bases and J dropped 4 bases, with 14 bases sitting between them. The CDR3 DNA reads TGTGCCAGCAGCATGGGACGAATATCAGAGACCCAGTACTTC. It specifies CASSMGRISETQYF.

The chain recombines TRBV12-3 or TRBV12-4 with TRBJ1-1; tentatively, D is TRBD1 (6 bases). The germline V and J ends were trimmed by 5 bases and 0 bases, with 13 bases remaining between them. CDR3 length equals 15 residues. The CDR3 spells CASSDRDTMNTEAFF. In DNA form, the CDR3 reads TGTGCCAGCAGTGACCGGGACACTATGAACACTGAAGCTTTCTTT.

This clonotype was counted a few times. CDR3 residues: CASSYSAGAGYEQYF. CDR3 DNA: TGTGCCAGCAGTTACTCGGCGGGAGCAGGCTACGAGCAGTACTTC. This chain links TRBV6-6 with TRBJ2-4; 7 bases match TRBD2. The assigned J gene may be wrong: the sequence end matches TRBJ2-7 better. The CDR3 extends over 15 amino acids. Germline values: CDR1 MNHNY, CDR2 SVGAGI (reference sequence).

The gene calls are TRBV29-1 and TRBJ2-3; TRBD1 matches at 9 bases. With 8 bases clipped from V and 6 bases from J, the junction kept 12 bases outside the gene matches. The CDR3 has 14 amino acids. CDR1 and CDR2 (germline): SQVTM, ANQGSEA. The CDR3 loop is CSTRDRERGDTQYF. In nucleotides, the CDR3 is TGCAGCACTAGGGACAGGGAAAGGGGGGATACGCAGTATTTT.

This sequence joins TRBV20-1 and TRBJ2-7, with TRBD1 matching 8 bases. This CDR3 has 13 residues. V dropped 3 bases and J dropped 2; count of bases not matched to a gene: 3. The germline V gene encodes CDR1 DFQATT and CDR2 SNEGSKA (reference sequence). CDR3 nucleotides: TGCAGTGCTAGTCAGGGGGCCCCCTACGAGCAGTACTTC. Residues: CSASQGAPYEQYF.

The CDR3 bases are TGCGCCAGCAGCGGATCAGGGGACCTACAAGAGACCCAGTTCTTC. As protein: CASSGSGDLQETQFF. This rearrangement joins TRBV5-1 to TRBJ2-1, with D possibly matching TRBD1 (6 bases). The germline V and J ends were trimmed by 4 bases and 13 bases, with 24 bases remaining between them. The CDR3 loop spans 15 amino acids. Per the germline V gene, CDR1 is SGHRS and CDR2 is YFSETQ.

V and J are TRBV10-3 and TRBJ2-1; 9 nucleotides line up with TRBD2. V shed 4 bases, J shed 6 bases, and the junction held 7 bases outside the gene matches. CDR1 is ENHRY and CDR2 is SYGVKD in the germline V gene. The CDR3 spans 15 residues. The DNA for the CDR3 is TGTGCCATCAGTGGACTGGCGGGAGGGTGCAATGAGCAGTTCTTC. This sequence encodes CAISGLAGGCNEQFF.

This clonotype was found a few times. The CDR3 reads CASSTPGTSDEQYF. In DNA, the CDR3 is TGTGCCAGCAGTACCCCCGGGACTTCAGACGAGCAGTACTTC. The gene calls are TRBV12-3 or TRBV12-4 and TRBJ2-7, with TRBD2 as a possible D gene (6 bases). V was clipped by 5 bases and J by 5 bases, with 16 bases between them. The CDR3 is 14 amino acids.

The J gene is TRBJ1-2, the V gene TRBV7-2, with unresolved D. CDR1 is SGHTA, CDR2 FQGNSA, per germline. The V gene lost 3 bases and the J gene lost 4 bases, with 6 bases spanning the gap. The CDR3 is 12 amino acids. This CDR3 is CASSFGPYGYTF. CDR3 nucleotides: TGTGCCAGCAGCTTCGGCCCCTATGGCTACACCTTC.

The chain joins TRBV21-1 to TRBJ2-6. TRBV21-1 is annotated as a pseudogene. The CDR3 has 15 residues. The CDR3 protein is CASSKYPSGANVLTF. CDR3 sequence (DNA): TGTGCCAGCAGCAAATACCCGTCTGGGGCCAACGTCCTGACTTTC.

This chain connects TRBV18 to TRBJ2-6; D gene ambiguous. Germline V gene sequence: CDR1 KGHSH, CDR2 LQKENI. The CDR3 consists of 17 residues. The V end was cut by 1 base, the J end by 4 bases, with 14 bases between. CDR3: CASSPQELGYGANVLTF. DNA for the CDR3: TGTGCCAGCTCACCACAGGAACTGGGCTACGGGGCCAACGTCCTGACTTTC.

The V and J genes are TRBV10-3 and TRBJ2-5; weak D call: TRBD1 (6 bases). TRBJ2-7 explains the end of the DNA better; the J call may be wrong. The germline gives CDR1 ENHRY, CDR2 SYGVKD. This CDR3 has 12 amino acids. CDR3 bases: TGTGCCATCAGTGGACAGGCAGACGAGCAGTACTTC. This codes for CAISGQADEQYF.

Concerning this clonotype itself: One junction end does not reproduce the germline sequence, and a read error may be involved. The chain is built from TRBV20-1 and TRBJ2-7, with a tentative D call TRBD2 (6 bases). Germline V gene sequence: CDR1 DFQATT, CDR2 SNEGSKA (reference sequence). This CDR3 spans 13 amino acids. In nucleotides, the CDR3 is TGCAGTGCTAGACCACTAGCCTCCTACGGGCAGTACTTC. Translation: CSARPLASYGQYF.

The V call is TRBV10-3, the J call TRBJ2-3, with 12 nucleotides matching TRBD2. The V gene's germline CDR1 is ENHRY and CDR2 SYGVKD. This CDR3 has 15 amino acids. The junction had 5 bases not matched to a gene; V was cut back by 7 bases and J by 3 bases. CDR3: CAITPGTSGTDTQYF. CDR3 nucleotide sequence: TGTGCCATCACTCCTGGGACTAGCGGGACAGATACGCAGTATTTT.

Note on this clonotype: Its ends do not fully match the called genes, so a read error is possible. The chain has TRBV18 and TRBJ2-6; unclear D gene. This CDR3 contains 15 residues. Germline CDR1 and CDR2: KGHSH and LQKENI. The CDR3 here is CASSPQSSGTNVLTF. The CDR3 nucleotides are TGTGCCAGCTCACCACAGAGCTCTGGGACCAACGTCCTGACTTTC.

This clonotype has more than one count but fewer than ten. The V and J genes are TRBV6-5 and TRBJ2-1; D perhaps matches TRBD1 (6 bases). CDR3 length: 11 amino acids. Germline CDR1 MNHEY, CDR2 SVGAGI. V shed 5 bases and J shed 14 bases, with 13 bases lying between them. The CDR3 protein is CASSTGLKEFF. CDR3 DNA: TGTGCCAGCAGTACAGGGCTTAAAGAGTTCTTC.